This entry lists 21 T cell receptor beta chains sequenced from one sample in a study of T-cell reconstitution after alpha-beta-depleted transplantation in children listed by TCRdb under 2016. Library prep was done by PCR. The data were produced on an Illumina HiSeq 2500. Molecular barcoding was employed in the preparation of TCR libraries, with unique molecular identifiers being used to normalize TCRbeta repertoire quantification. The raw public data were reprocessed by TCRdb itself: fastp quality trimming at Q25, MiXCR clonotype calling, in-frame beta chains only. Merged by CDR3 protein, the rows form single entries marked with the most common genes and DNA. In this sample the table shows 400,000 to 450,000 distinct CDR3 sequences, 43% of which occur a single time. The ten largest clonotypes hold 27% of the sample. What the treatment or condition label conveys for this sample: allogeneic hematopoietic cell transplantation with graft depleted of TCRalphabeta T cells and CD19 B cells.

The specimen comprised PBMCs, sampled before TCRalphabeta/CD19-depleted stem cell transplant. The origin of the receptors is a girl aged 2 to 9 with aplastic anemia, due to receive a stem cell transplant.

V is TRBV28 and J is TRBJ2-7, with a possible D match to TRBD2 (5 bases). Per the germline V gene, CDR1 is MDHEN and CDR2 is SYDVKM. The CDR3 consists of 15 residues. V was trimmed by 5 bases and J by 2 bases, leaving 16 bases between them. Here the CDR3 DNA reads TGTGCCAGCAGTACAGAGACAACGGGGACCTACGAGCAGTACTTC. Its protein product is CASSTETTGTYEQYF.

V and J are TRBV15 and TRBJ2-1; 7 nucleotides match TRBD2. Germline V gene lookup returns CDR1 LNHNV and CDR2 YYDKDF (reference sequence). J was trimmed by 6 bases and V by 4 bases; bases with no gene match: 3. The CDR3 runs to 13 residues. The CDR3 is CATSTLARNEQFF. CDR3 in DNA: TGTGCCACCAGCACACTAGCGCGCAATGAGCAGTTCTTC.

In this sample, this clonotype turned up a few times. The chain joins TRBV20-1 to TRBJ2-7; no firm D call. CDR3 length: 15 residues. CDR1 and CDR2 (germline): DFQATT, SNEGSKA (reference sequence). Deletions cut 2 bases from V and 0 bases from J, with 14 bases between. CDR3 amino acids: CSARSLRHFSYEQYF. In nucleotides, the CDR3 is TGCAGTGCTAGATCGTTGAGACACTTCTCCTACGAGCAGTACTTC.

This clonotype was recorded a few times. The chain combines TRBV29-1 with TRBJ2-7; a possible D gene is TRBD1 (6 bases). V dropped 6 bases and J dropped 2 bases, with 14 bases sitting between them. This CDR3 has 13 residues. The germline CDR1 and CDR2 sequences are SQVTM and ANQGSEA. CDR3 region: CSVTDRRPYEQYF. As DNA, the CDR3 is TGCAGCGTAACCGACAGGCGACCCTACGAGCAGTACTTC.

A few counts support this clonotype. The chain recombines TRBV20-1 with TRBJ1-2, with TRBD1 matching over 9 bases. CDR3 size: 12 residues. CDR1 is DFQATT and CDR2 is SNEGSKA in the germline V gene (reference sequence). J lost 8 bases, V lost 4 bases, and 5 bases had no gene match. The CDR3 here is CSATPGQGGYTF. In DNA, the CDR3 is TGCAGTGCTACCCCGGGACAGGGAGGCTACACCTTC.

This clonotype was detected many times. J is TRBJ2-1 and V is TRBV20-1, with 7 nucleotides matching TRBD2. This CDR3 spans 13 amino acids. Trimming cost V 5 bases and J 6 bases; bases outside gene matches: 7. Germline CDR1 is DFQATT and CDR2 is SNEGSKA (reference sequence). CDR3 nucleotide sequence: TGCAGTGCTTTGGGGGAGGGCCCCAATGAGCAGTTCTTC. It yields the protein CSALGEGPNEQFF.

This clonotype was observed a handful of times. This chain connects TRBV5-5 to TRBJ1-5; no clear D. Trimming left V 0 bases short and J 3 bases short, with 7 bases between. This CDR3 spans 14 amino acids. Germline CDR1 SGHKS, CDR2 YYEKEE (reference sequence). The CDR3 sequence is CASSLAGPNQPQHF. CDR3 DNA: TGTGCCAGCAGCTTGGCCGGGCCCAATCAGCCCCAGCATTTT.

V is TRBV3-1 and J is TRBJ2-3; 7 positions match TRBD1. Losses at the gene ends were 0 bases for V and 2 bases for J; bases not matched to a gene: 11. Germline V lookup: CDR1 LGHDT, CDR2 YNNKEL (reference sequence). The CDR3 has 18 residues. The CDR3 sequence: CASSQDPEGGQSTDTQYF. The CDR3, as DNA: TGTGCCAGCAGCCAAGATCCAGAAGGGGGCCAATCCACAGATACGCAGTATTTT.

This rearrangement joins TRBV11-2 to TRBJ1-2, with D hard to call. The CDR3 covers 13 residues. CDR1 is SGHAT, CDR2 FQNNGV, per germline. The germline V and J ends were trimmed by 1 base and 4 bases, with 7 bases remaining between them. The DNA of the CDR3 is TGTGCCAGCAGCTTAGCATCTGGCTATGGCTACACCTTC. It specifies CASSLASGYGYTF. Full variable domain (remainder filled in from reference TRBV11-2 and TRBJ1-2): EAGVAQSPRYKIIEKRQSVAFWCNPISGHATLYWYQQILGQGPKLLIQFQNNGVVDDSQLPKDRFSAERLKGVDSTLKIQPAKLEDSAVYLCASSLASGYGYTFGSGTRLTVV.

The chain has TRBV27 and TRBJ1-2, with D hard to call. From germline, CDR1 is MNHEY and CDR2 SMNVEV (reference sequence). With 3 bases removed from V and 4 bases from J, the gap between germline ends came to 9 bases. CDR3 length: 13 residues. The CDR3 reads CASSLVGPYGYTF. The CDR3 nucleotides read TGTGCCAGCAGTTTGGTGGGCCCCTATGGCTACACCTTC.

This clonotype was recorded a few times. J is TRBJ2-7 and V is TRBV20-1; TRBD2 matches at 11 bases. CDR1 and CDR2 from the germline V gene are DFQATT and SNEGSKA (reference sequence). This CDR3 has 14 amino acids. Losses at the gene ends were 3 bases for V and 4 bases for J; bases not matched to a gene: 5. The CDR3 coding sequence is TGCAGTGCTAGCCCGGGACTAGCGGTTTACGAGCAGTACTTC. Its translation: CSASPGLAVYEQYF.

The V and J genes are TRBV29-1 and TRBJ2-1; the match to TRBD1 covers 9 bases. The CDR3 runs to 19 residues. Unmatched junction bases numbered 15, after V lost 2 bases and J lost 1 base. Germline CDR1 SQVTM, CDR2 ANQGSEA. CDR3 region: CSVELSRDRVRWSYNEQFF. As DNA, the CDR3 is TGCAGCGTTGAATTGTCCCGGGACAGGGTAAGATGGTCCTACAATGAGCAGTTCTTC.

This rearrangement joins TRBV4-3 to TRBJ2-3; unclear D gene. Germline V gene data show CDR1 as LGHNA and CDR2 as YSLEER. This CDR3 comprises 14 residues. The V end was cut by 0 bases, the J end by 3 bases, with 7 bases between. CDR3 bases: TGCGCCAGCAGCCAAGATATGAATACAGATACGCAGTATTTT. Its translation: CASSQDMNTDTQYF.

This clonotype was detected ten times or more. CDR3 sequence (DNA): TGTGCCAGCAGTGTGGACAGGGGGCACGAGACCCAGTACTTC. Residues: CASSVDRGHETQYF. This chain connects TRBV12-3 or TRBV12-4 to TRBJ2-5; 11 bases are shared with TRBD1. This CDR3 contains 14 residues. Germline trimming cut 5 bases from V and 5 bases from J; bases unmatched to any gene: 4.

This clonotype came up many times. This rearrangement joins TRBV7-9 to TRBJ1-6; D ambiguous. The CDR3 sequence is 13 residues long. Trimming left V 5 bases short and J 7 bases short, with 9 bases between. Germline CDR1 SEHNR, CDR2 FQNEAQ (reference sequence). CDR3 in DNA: TGTGCCAGCAGCCCCGAAGGAAATTCACCCCTCCACTTT. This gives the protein CASSPEGNSPLHF. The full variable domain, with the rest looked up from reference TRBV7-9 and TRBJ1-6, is DTGVSQNPRHKITKRGQNVTFRCDPISEHNRLYWYRQTLGQGPEFLTYFQNEAQLEKSRLLSDRFSAERPKGSFSTLEIQRTEQGDSAMYLCASSPEGNSPLHFGNGTRLTVT.

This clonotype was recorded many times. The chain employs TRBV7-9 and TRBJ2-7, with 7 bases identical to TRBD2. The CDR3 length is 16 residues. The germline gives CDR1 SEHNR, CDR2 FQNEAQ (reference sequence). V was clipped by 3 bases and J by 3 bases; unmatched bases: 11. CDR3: CASSFNFQGGNYEQYF. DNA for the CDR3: TGTGCCAGCAGCTTCAACTTTCAGGGAGGGAACTACGAGCAGTACTTC.

CDR3 sequence (DNA): TGTGCCTGCTCCGACAGGCCTTCCTACAATGAGCAGTTCTTC. This codes for CACSDRPSYNEQFF. The rearrangement uses TRBV30 and TRBJ2-1; D perhaps matches TRBD1 (6 bases). This CDR3 is built from 14 residues. In germline, CDR1 is GTSNPN, CDR2 SVGIG (reference sequence). Trimming left V 6 bases short and J 1 base short, with 13 bases between.

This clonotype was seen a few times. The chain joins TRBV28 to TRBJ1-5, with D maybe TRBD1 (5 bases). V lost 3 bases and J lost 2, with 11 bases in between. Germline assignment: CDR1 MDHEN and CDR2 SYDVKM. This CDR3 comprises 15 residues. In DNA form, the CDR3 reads TGTGCCAGCAGTTTCGTAGGGGCCCGCAATCAGCCCCAGCATTTT. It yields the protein CASSFVGARNQPQHF.

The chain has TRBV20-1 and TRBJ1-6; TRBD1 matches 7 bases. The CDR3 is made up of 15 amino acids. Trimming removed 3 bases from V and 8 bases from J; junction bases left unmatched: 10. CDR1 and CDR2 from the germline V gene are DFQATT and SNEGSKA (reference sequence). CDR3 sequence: CSARRGRGTYSPLHF. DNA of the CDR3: TGCAGTGCTAGGCGCGGCAGGGGGACGTATTCACCCCTCCACTTT.

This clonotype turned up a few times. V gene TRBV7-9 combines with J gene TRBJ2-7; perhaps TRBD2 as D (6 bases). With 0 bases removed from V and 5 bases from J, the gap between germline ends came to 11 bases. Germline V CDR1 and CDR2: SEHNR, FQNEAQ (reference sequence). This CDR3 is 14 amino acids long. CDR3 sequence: CASSLAGLSHEQYF. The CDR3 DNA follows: TGTGCCAGCAGCTTAGCGGGACTGAGCCACGAGCAGTACTTC.

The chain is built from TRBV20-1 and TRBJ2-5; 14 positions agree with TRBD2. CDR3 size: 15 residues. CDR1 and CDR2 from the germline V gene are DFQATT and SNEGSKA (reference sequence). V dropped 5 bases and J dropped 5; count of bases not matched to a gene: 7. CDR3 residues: CSAGTSGGSRETQYF. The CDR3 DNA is TGCAGTGCTGGGACTAGCGGGGGTTCCCGGGAGACCCAGTACTTC.